These 19 T cell receptor beta chains were all obtained from the same sample, sequenced in a study of T cells in Graves' hyperthyroidism and ophthalmopathy. From RNA transcripts, TCR beta CDR3 regions were amplified. The HTBI primer set drove a first-round RT-PCR of the TCR CDR3. TCRdb passed the multiplex PCR reads through MiXCR, listing each CDR3 protein once. Counted here are a few hundred thousand distinct CDR3 sequences, about 18% occurring once; the ten biggest clones make up 35% to 45%. The source material was blood. The receptors derive from a man aged 18 to 30 with Graves' ophthalmopathy.

This clonotype was counted many times. J is TRBJ1-5 and V is TRBV12-3 or TRBV12-4; a possible D gene is TRBD1 (5 bases). The CDR3 sequence is 15 residues long. The germline V and J ends were trimmed by 2 bases and 3 bases, with 11 bases remaining between them. The CDR3 sequence: CASSLSHRPNQPQHF. The CDR3, as DNA: TGTGCCAGCAGTTTATCCCACAGGCCCAATCAGCCCCAGCATTTT.

This clonotype was counted many times. The V and J genes are TRBV2 and TRBJ2-4, with D tentatively TRBD1 or TRBD2 (5 bases each). Trimming removed 8 bases from V and 9 bases from J, with 17 bases in between. CDR1 is SNHLY and CDR2 is FYNNEI in the germline V gene. This CDR3 region has 13 residues. CDR3 loop: CASLNGDAGIQYF. The DNA for the CDR3 is TGTGCCAGCCTCAACGGGGACGCGGGCATTCAGTACTTC.

This clonotype was seen ten or more times. This rearrangement joins TRBV2 to TRBJ2-1; TRBD2 matches 9 bases. The CDR3 totals 16 residues. Germline V gene sequence: CDR1 SNHLY, CDR2 FYNNEI. V lost 6 bases, J lost 6 bases, and 12 bases stayed unmatched. This chain's CDR3 is CASRGLAGSRGNEQFF. In DNA, the CDR3 is TGTGCCAGCAGGGGGCTAGCGGGGTCCCGGGGCAATGAGCAGTTCTTC.

The gene calls are TRBV15 and TRBJ2-2; 9 bases are a match to TRBD1. Germline CDR1 and CDR2: LNHNV and YYDKDF (reference sequence). The CDR3 is made up of 16 amino acids. The V segment lost 0 bases and the J segment 1 base; nucleotides outside the gene matches: 0. CDR3 amino acids: CATSREGQGNTGELFF. In nucleotides, the CDR3 is TGTGCCACCAGCAGAGAGGGACAGGGGAACACCGGGGAGCTGTTTTTT.

This clonotype was seen at least ten times. The rearrangement links TRBV20-1 to TRBJ2-3; 8 nucleotides agree with TRBD2. The V and J ends lost 6 bases and 3 bases, in that order; junction bases with no gene match: 11. In germline, CDR1 is DFQATT, CDR2 SNEGSKA (reference sequence). The CDR3 runs 15 residues. The chain's CDR3 is CSANPERGSTDTQYF. CDR3 DNA sequence: TGCAGTGCCAACCCAGAGCGGGGGTCGACAGATACGCAGTATTTT.

This clonotype has at least ten counts. The chain uses TRBV6-1 and TRBJ2-5; a weak D match, TRBD2 (5 bases). The CDR3 runs to 16 residues. Trimming stripped 2 bases from V and 5 bases from J, with 18 bases between. Germline V lookup: CDR1 MNHNS, CDR2 SASEGT. The CDR3 loop reads CASSERGLASVETQYF. The CDR3 nucleotides read TGTGCCAGCAGTGAAAGAGGCCTAGCTTCCGTTGAGACCCAGTACTTC.

In its sample, this clonotype was seen many times. The chain has TRBV14 and TRBJ2-5; D unclear. The CDR3 length is 14 residues. The germline CDR1 and CDR2 sequences are SGHDN and FVKESK. The V gene lost 4 bases and the J gene lost 2 bases, with 11 bases spanning the gap. CDR3 residues: CASSPVTIQETQYF. The CDR3, as DNA: TGTGCCAGCAGCCCCGTGACGATTCAAGAGACCCAGTACTTC.

The genes are TRBV2 and TRBJ2-2; TRBD2 is a possible D gene (5 bases). Per the germline V gene, CDR1 is SNHLY and CDR2 is FYNNEI. The ends were cut back, 6 bases at V and 3 bases at J, with 14 bases in the middle. The CDR3 runs to 15 residues. CDR3 sequence reads: CASRPHWRDTGELFF. Here the CDR3 DNA reads TGTGCCAGCAGACCCCATTGGCGGGACACCGGGGAGCTGTTTTTT.

The chain is built from TRBV24-1 and TRBJ1-1, with 9 bases identical to TRBD1. The CDR3 covers 16 residues. Germline loops: CDR1 KGHDR, CDR2 SFDVKD. The V segment lost 2 bases and the J segment 4 bases; nucleotides outside the gene matches: 7. CDR3 residues: CATSDSGTGSGTEAFF. DNA for the CDR3: TGTGCCACCAGTGATTCCGGGACAGGGTCGGGCACTGAAGCTTTCTTT.

The chain recombines TRBV7-9 with TRBJ2-2; 9 nucleotides match TRBD1. The CDR3 runs 16 residues. V shed 4 bases and J 3 bases; nucleotides not matched to a gene: 6. CDR1 and CDR2 from the germline V gene are SEHNR and FQNEAQ (reference sequence). The CDR3 DNA is TGTGCCAGCAGCTCGGACAGGGGCAGGGACACCGGGGAGCTGTTTTTT. It yields the protein CASSSDRGRDTGELFF.

This clonotype was recorded many times. This sequence joins TRBV7-2 and TRBJ2-5; 10 nucleotides align to TRBD1. This CDR3 is 16 amino acids long. Trimming removed 6 bases from V and 4 bases from J; junction bases left unmatched: 11. The germline CDR1 and CDR2 sequences are SGHTA and FQGNSA. The CDR3 sequence is CASSPRVGTGVETQYF. The CDR3 nucleotides read TGTGCCAGCAGTCCTAGAGTTGGGACAGGGGTAGAGACCCAGTACTTC.

This clonotype was observed at least ten times. The rearrangement uses TRBV5-1 and TRBJ2-2; 8 nucleotides match TRBD2. With V trimmed by 4 bases and J by 3 bases, 8 bases remained unmatched. Germline V CDR1 and CDR2: SGHRS, YFSETQ. CDR3 length equals 16 residues. CDR3 in amino acids: CASSPSGGPDTGELFF. In DNA form, the CDR3 reads TGCGCCAGCAGCCCAAGCGGGGGACCGGACACCGGGGAGCTGTTTTTT.

This clonotype was found many times. The chain has TRBV7-8 and TRBJ2-3; 12 bases agree with TRBD2. Trimming took 5 bases from V and 9 from J; bases not matched to a gene: 9. The length of the CDR3 is 15 residues. From germline, CDR1 is SGHVS and CDR2 FQNEAQ. CDR3 nucleotide sequence: TGTGCCAGCAGCCAGACTAGCGGGGGAATCCGGACGCAGTATTTT. Amino acids: CASSQTSGGIRTQYF. Together with reference TRBV7-8 and TRBJ2-3, the CDR3 gives the full variable domain: GAGVSQSPRYKVAKRGQDVALRCDPISGHVSLFWYQQALGQGPEFLTYFQNEAQLDKSGLPSDRFFAERPEGSVSTLKIQRTQQEDSAVYLCASSQTSGGIRTQYFGPGTRLTVL.

The chain recombines TRBV6-1 with TRBJ2-2, with D unclear. The CDR3 totals 15 residues. Between the trimmed V and J ends, which lost 5 bases and 3 bases, there was a span of 13 bases. CDR1 and CDR2 from the germline V gene are MNHNS and SASEGT. The CDR3 region has the DNA TGTGCCAGCAGTAGTGCAGAACACTACACCGGGGAGCTGTTTTTT. Its protein product is CASSSAEHYTGELFF.

In this sample, this clonotype turned up many times. The chain combines TRBV9 with TRBJ1-4; unclear D gene. In germline, CDR1 is SGDLS, CDR2 YYNGEE. The CDR3 sequence is 13 residues long. V gave up 2 bases and J gave up 2 bases, with 4 bases separating them. CDR3 amino acids: CASSVGTNEKLFF. The CDR3 nucleotides are TGTGCCAGCAGCGTCGGTACTAATGAAAAACTGTTTTTT.

This clonotype occurred a few times. The chain links TRBV29-1 to TRBJ1-2; no definite D call. V was trimmed by 3 bases and J by 2 bases, leaving 4 bases between them. The CDR3 sequence is 11 residues long. CDR1 is SQVTM and CDR2 is ANQGSEA in the germline V gene. As DNA, the CDR3 is TGCAGCGTTGAGGGGAACTATGGCTACACCTTC. It is translated as CSVEGNYGYTF. Variable domain in full (rest from reference TRBV29-1 and TRBJ1-2): SAVISQKPSRDICQRGTSLTIQCQVDSQVTMMFWYRQQPGQSLTLIATANQGSEATYESGFVIDKFPISRPNLTFSTLTVSNMSPEDSSIYLCSVEGNYGYTFGSGTRLTVV.

This clonotype came up many times. V gene TRBV6-1 combines with J gene TRBJ2-2, with a tentative D call TRBD2 (5 bases). V was trimmed by 6 bases and J by 5 bases, leaving 10 bases between them. Germline assignment: CDR1 MNHNS and CDR2 SASEGT. The CDR3 length is 13 residues. CDR3 nucleotides: TGTGCCAGCAGCCCTACTAGGACCGGGGAGCTGTTTTTT. Its protein is CASSPTRTGELFF.

This clonotype has more than one count but fewer than ten. This chain links TRBV18 with TRBJ2-3, with TRBD2 matching over 12 bases. Germline V gene sequence: CDR1 KGHSH, CDR2 LQKENI. CDR3 length: 16 amino acids. J gave up 4 bases and V 5 bases, and 7 bases lay outside the gene matches. CDR3 nucleotides: TGTGCCAGCTCAGCCCGGACTAGCGGGGACTCAGATACGCAGTATTTT. Translation gives CASSARTSGDSDTQYF.

This clonotype was picked up a small number of times. The rearrangement joins TRBV10-2 to TRBJ2-3, with D perhaps TRBD1 or TRBD2 (5 bases each). This CDR3 has 16 amino acids. With 3 bases removed from V and 6 bases from J, the gap between germline ends came to 19 bases. CDR1 WSHSY and CDR2 SAAADI come from the germline V gene. CDR3 region: CASSEPPGPYPDTQYF. The CDR3 coding sequence is TGCGCCAGCAGTGAACCTCCGGGACCCTACCCGGATACGCAGTATTTT.